The 32 T cell receptor beta chains reported below all come from one sample, sequenced in a study of shared clonotypes between healthy human individuals. Naive CD8 cells comprised CD45RO-negative, CCR7-positively selected cells, excluding terminally differentiated effector memory CD45RA+ cells. Sequencing was performed with immunoSEQ multiplex PCR; in TCRdb, only in-frame clones are kept and a portion is missing. Of just over 2,000,000 clones in the sample, around 96% were seen once. Material: naive CD8+ T cells sorted from blood. Receptor source: a man aged 18 to 35 in good health.

V usage is TRBV5-1 and J usage is TRBJ2-1; TRBD1 agrees at 7 bases. V trimming: 4 bases; J trimming: 3 bases; junction bases outside the gene matches: 10. CDR3 length: 16 residues. From germline, CDR1 is SGHRS and CDR2 YFSETQ. The CDR3 DNA sequence: TGCGCCAGCAGCCTGTCAGGGGGAGCAGTCTACAATGAGCAGTTCTTC. It specifies CASSLSGGAVYNEQFF.

As regards this clone: Other DNA variants within this sample encode the same CDR3. This chain links TRBV4-1 with TRBJ2-2; D may match TRBD1 or TRBD2 (5 bases each). V shed 1 base and J shed 5 bases, with 11 bases lying between them. There are 15 residues in the CDR3. Germline values: CDR1 MGHRA, CDR2 YSYEKL. CDR3 nucleotide sequence: TGCGCCAGCAGCCAAGGCCCGGGGCCGACCGGGGAGCTGTTTTTT. Protein: CASSQGPGPTGELFF.

The V gene is TRBV4-1, the J gene TRBJ2-7, with D possibly matching TRBD2 (7 bases). This CDR3 region has 16 residues. Per germline, CDR1 MGHRA and CDR2 YSYEKL. V was trimmed by 0 bases and J by 2 bases, leaving 14 bases between them. The CDR3 nucleotides read TGCGCCAGCAGCCAAGATTATGCGGGGGCTCCCTACGAGCAGTACTTC. Translation gives CASSQDYAGAPYEQYF.

The CDR3 loop reads CASSKGASGYEQYF. The CDR3 region has the DNA TGTGCCAGCTCCAAGGGGGCTAGCGGCTACGAGCAGTACTTC. The gene calls are TRBV6-5 and TRBJ2-7; D possibly uses TRBD1 or TRBD2 (7 bases each). Germline V gene lookup returns CDR1 MNHEY and CDR2 SVGAGI. V dropped 8 bases and J dropped 3 bases, with 17 bases sitting between them. The CDR3 covers 14 residues.

As regards this clone: The same CDR3 can be traced to other DNA sequences in this sample. V and J are TRBV4-1 and TRBJ2-7; D gene unclear. The V end was cut by 0 bases, the J end by 3 bases, with 6 bases between. The CDR3 covers 13 residues. Germline loops: CDR1 MGHRA, CDR2 YSYEKL. CDR3 loop: CASSQESSYEQYF. The CDR3, as DNA: TGCGCCAGCAGCCAAGAGAGCAGCTACGAGCAGTACTTC.

The chain couples TRBV10-2 to TRBJ2-5; a possible D gene is TRBD1 (5 bases). The CDR3 has 15 residues. The V end was cut by 0 bases, the J end by 4 bases, with 12 bases between. Germline CDR1 WSHSY, CDR2 SAAADI. CDR3 sequence (DNA): TGCGCCAGCAGTGAGTCAAGAGGCAGGGCAGAGACCCAGTACTTC. It codes for CASSESRGRAETQYF.

A word on this clone: The same CDR3 can be traced to other DNA sequences in this sample. V is TRBV9 and J is TRBJ2-7; 7 nucleotides align to TRBD2. The CDR3 has 14 residues. Germline trimming cut 2 bases from V and 2 bases from J; bases unmatched to any gene: 4. The germline CDR1 and CDR2 sequences are SGDLS and YYNGEE. The CDR3 bases are TGTGCCAGCAGCGTGGCGGGAGAGGCCTACGAGCAGTACTTC. Protein sequence: CASSVAGEAYEQYF.

The chain carries TRBV6-6 and TRBJ1-1, with no clear D. With 0 bases removed from V and 1 base from J, the gap between germline ends came to 6 bases. CDR3 size: 14 residues. Germline values: CDR1 MNHNY, CDR2 SVGAGI (reference sequence). CDR3 amino acids: CASSYSKTNTEAFF. The CDR3 nucleotides are TGTGCCAGCAGTTACTCGAAGACGAACACTGAAGCTTTCTTT.

The chain links TRBV7-8 to TRBJ2-2, with D unclear. V gave up 1 base and J gave up 8 bases, with 5 bases separating them. Germline V gene data show CDR1 as SGHVS and CDR2 as FQNEAQ. The CDR3 spans 12 residues. CDR3 sequence (DNA): TGTGCCAGCAGCTTAGTGAGGGGGGAGCTGTTTTTT. It specifies CASSLVRGELFF.

This clone is a singleton in its sample. The chain joins TRBV6-1 to TRBJ2-7, with 9 nucleotides matching TRBD1. The CDR3 has 17 amino acids. The germline V gene has CDR1 MNHNS and CDR2 SASEGT. Trimming took 1 base from V and 4 from J; bases not matched to a gene: 11. The CDR3 DNA sequence: TGTGCCAGCAGTGAAGATCCGACAGGGGGTACGGGTTACGAGCAGTACTTC. This encodes CASSEDPTGGTGYEQYF.

The rearrangement uses TRBV11-2 and TRBJ2-7, with D unresolved. Trimming stripped 1 base from V and 6 bases from J, with 13 bases between. This CDR3 is built from 14 residues. CDR1 and CDR2 (germline): SGHAT, FQNNGV. The CDR3 DNA reads TGTGCCAGCAGCTTAGCTGGGGTAGGGCCCGAGCAGTACTTC. Its translation is CASSLAGVGPEQYF.

The gene calls are TRBV7-6 and TRBJ1-6, with no clear D. The CDR3 spans 17 residues. V was clipped by 3 bases and J by 0 bases, with 12 bases between them. CDR1 SGHVS and CDR2 FNYEAQ come from the germline V gene. This chain's CDR3 is CASSLGAMSSYNSPLHF. The CDR3 coding sequence is TGTGCCAGCAGCTTGGGAGCCATGAGCTCCTATAATTCACCCCTCCACTTT.

This chain links TRBV28 with TRBJ2-3; D unresolved. CDR1 is MDHEN, CDR2 SYDVKM, per germline. This CDR3 spans 15 amino acids. Deletions cut 6 bases from V and 3 bases from J, with 16 bases between. Here the CDR3 DNA reads TGTGCCAGCAGCCCCGACTCTCGCGGAACAGATACGCAGTATTTT. It specifies CASSPDSRGTDTQYF. The variable domain in full, with the rest retrieved from reference TRBV28 and TRBJ2-3, is DVKVTQSSRYLVKRTGEKVFLECVQDMDHENMFWYRQDPGLGLRLIYFSYDVKMKEKGDIPEGYSVSREKKERFSLILESASTNQTSMYLCASSPDSRGTDTQYFGPGTRLTVL.

The chain carries TRBV5-6 and TRBJ1-1; D uncertain. Deletions cut 7 bases from V and 7 bases from J, with 17 bases between. The length of the CDR3 is 13 residues. CDR1 SGHDT and CDR2 YYEEEE come from the germline V gene. The CDR3 DNA reads as TGTGCCAGCCAAAGGTGGGCAGCCAGTGAAGCTTTCTTT. The encoded protein is CASQRWAASEAFF.

Details on this clone: This CDR3 is also generated by other DNA sequences in the sample. This chain uses TRBV30 with TRBJ2-2; 8 bases fit TRBD1. Looked up from germline, CDR1 is GTSNPN and CDR2 is SVGIG (reference sequence). The CDR3 consists of 13 residues. With V trimmed by 8 bases and J by 0 bases, 2 bases remained unmatched. In DNA, the CDR3 is TGTGCCCTGGACAGGGCGAACACCGGGGAGCTGTTTTTT. Its translation is CALDRANTGELFF.

The J gene is TRBJ1-4, the V gene TRBV7-6, with D hard to call. Germline V gives CDR1 SGHVS, CDR2 FNYEAQ. V was clipped by 1 base and J by 3 bases, with 9 bases between them. The CDR3 totals 15 residues. CDR3 DNA sequence: TGTGCCAGCAGCTTAGGGGCCAACCCTAATGAAAAACTGTTTTTT. This codes for CASSLGANPNEKLFF.

The genes are TRBV25-1 and TRBJ2-5; D gene ambiguous. Germline V CDR1 and CDR2: MGHDK, SYGVNS. The CDR3 sequence is 11 residues long. The V and J ends lost 5 bases and 10 bases respectively, with 11 bases between them. The DNA for the CDR3 is TGTGCCAGCAGTTACAAAGGCGACCAGTACTTC. It encodes CASSYKGDQYF. The whole variable domain, remainder taken from reference TRBV25-1 and TRBJ2-5, is EADIYQTPRYLVIGTGKKITLECSQTMGHDKMYWYQQDPGMELHLIHYSYGVNSTEKGDLSSESTVSRIRTEHFPLTLESARPSHTSQYLCASSYKGDQYFGPGTRLLVL.

This CDR3 is CASSVDPGGSGELFF. The CDR3 bases are TGTGCCAGCAGCGTAGATCCGGGGGGCTCCGGGGAGCTGTTTTTT. The J gene is TRBJ2-2, the V gene TRBV9; weak D call: TRBD2 (7 bases). Germline lookup yields CDR1 SGDLS and CDR2 YYNGEE. The CDR3 loop spans 15 amino acids. V lost 0 bases to trimming and J lost 6 bases, with 12 bases between them.

The genes are TRBV2 and TRBJ2-7; D uncertain. The CDR3 sequence is 13 residues long. Trimming pared 7 bases from V and 1 base from J, leaving 11 bases between. The germline CDR1 and CDR2 sequences are SNHLY and FYNNEI. The CDR3 protein is CASNRWPSYEQYF. The CDR3 region has the DNA TGTGCCAGCAACCGGTGGCCATCCTACGAGCAGTACTTC.

This clone has a single count. CDR3 sequence: CAISDTFTVTAYNEQFF. CDR3 DNA: TGTGCCATCAGTGACACCTTTACAGTGACTGCATACAATGAGCAGTTCTTC. The chain joins TRBV10-3 to TRBJ2-1; D is unresolved. This CDR3 spans 17 amino acids. V lost 3 bases and J lost 4, with 19 bases in between. CDR1 and CDR2 (germline): ENHRY, SYGVKD.

V gene TRBV5-6 combines with J gene TRBJ2-3, with TRBD2 identical over 8 bases. The germline V gene has CDR1 SGHDT and CDR2 YYEEEE. There are 16 residues in the CDR3. With V trimmed by 3 bases and J by 2 bases, 8 bases remained unmatched. CDR3 region: CASSWRLAWDTDTQYF. CDR3 DNA sequence: TGTGCCAGCAGCTGGAGACTAGCGTGGGACACAGATACGCAGTATTTT. The full variable domain, its missing parts supplied by reference TRBV5-6 and TRBJ2-3, is DAGVTQSPTHLIKTRGQQVTLRCSPKSGHDTVSWYQQALGQGPQFIFQYYEEEERQRGNFPDRFSGHQFPNYSSELNVNALLLGDSALYLCASSWRLAWDTDTQYFGPGTRLTVL.

This sequence joins TRBV4-1 and TRBJ2-5, with 10 bases matching TRBD2. The CDR3 is 17 residues long. Germline trimming cut 0 bases from V and 6 bases from J; bases unmatched to any gene: 10. Germline V CDR1 and CDR2: MGHRA, YSYEKL. DNA of the CDR3: TGCGCCAGCAGCCAAGATACGGGGGGACTAGCGTGGAAGACCCAGTACTTC. Protein sequence: CASSQDTGGLAWKTQYF.

This clone was counted a single time. Other DNA variants within this sample encode the same CDR3. This chain joins TRBV27 and TRBJ2-7, with a possible D match to TRBD2 (6 bases). The CDR3 is made up of 13 amino acids. Trimming left V 4 bases short and J 1 base short, with 8 bases between. Germline V lookup: CDR1 MNHEY, CDR2 SMNVEV (reference sequence). The CDR3 is CASSSGLSYEQYF. In DNA, the CDR3 is TGTGCCAGCAGTTCCGGACTATCCTACGAGCAGTACTTC.

This chain joins TRBV7-8 and TRBJ2-7; TRBD1 matches 11 bases. This CDR3 has 16 residues. From germline, CDR1 is SGHVS and CDR2 FQNEAQ. V shed 5 bases, J shed 4 bases, and the junction held 10 bases outside the gene matches. CDR3 sequence reads: CASSIGQGALLYEQYF. CDR3 nucleotide sequence: TGTGCCAGCAGCATCGGACAGGGGGCCTTATTATACGAGCAGTACTTC.

The chain is built from TRBV10-3 and TRBJ1-6; D is uncertain. Trimming removed 8 bases at V and 1 base at J, with 3 bases between. This CDR3 region has 12 residues. The germline CDR1 and CDR2 sequences are ENHRY and SYGVKD. CDR3 amino acids: CAIGSYNSPLHF. In nucleotides, the CDR3 is TGTGCCATCGGATCCTATAATTCACCCCTCCACTTT.

The chain carries TRBV19 and TRBJ2-1, with D unresolved. Looked up from germline, CDR1 is LNHDA and CDR2 is SQIVND (reference sequence). The CDR3 sequence is 14 residues long. Trimming removed 3 bases at V and 8 bases at J, with 14 bases between. CDR3 sequence reads: CASSMASNAYEQFF. The DNA of the CDR3 is TGTGCCAGTAGTATGGCTAGTAACGCATATGAGCAGTTCTTC.

Turning to this clone: Within the sample, other DNA sequences also encode this same CDR3. The J gene is TRBJ2-7, the V gene TRBV9; weak D call: TRBD2 (6 bases). Per germline, CDR1 SGDLS and CDR2 YYNGEE. Trimming left V 0 bases short and J 5 bases short, with 6 bases between. CDR3 length: 12 residues. The CDR3 here is CASSVGGDEQYF. The CDR3, as DNA: TGTGCCAGCAGCGTAGGGGGGGACGAGCAGTACTTC.

The chain joins TRBV13 to TRBJ1-4; D ambiguous. The CDR3 loop spans 16 amino acids. With 5 bases removed from V and 4 bases from J, the gap between germline ends came to 17 bases. The germline V gene encodes CDR1 PRHDT and CDR2 FYEKMQ (reference sequence). CDR3 DNA sequence: TGTGCCAGCAGCACTCTGGGTGTCGGTGGTAATGAAAAACTGTTTTTT. Amino acids: CASSTLGVGGNEKLFF. Filled out from reference TRBV13 and TRBJ1-4, the complete variable domain reads AAGVIQSPRHLIKEKRETATLKCYPIPRHDTVYWYQQGPGQDPQFLISFYEKMQSDKGSIPDRFSAQQFSDYHSELNMSSLELGDSALYFCASSTLGVGGNEKLFFGSGTQLSVL.

The genes are TRBV2 and TRBJ2-2; tentatively, D is TRBD2 (7 bases). The germline V gene has CDR1 SNHLY and CDR2 FYNNEI. Trimming shortened V by 8 bases and J by 2 bases, and 15 bases separated the two germline ends. CDR3 length: 15 amino acids. Written as DNA, the CDR3 is TGTGCCAGCCAAGGGCGGGGGCCTAACACCGGGGAGCTGTTTTTT. Residues: CASQGRGPNTGELFF.

This clone has just one count. The V gene is TRBV27, the J gene TRBJ2-2, with no clear D. Germline-derived CDR1 and CDR2 are MNHEY and SMNVEV (reference sequence). V lost 2 bases to trimming and J lost 2 bases, with 9 bases between them. This CDR3 spans 15 amino acids. CDR3 loop: CASSLTDTNTGELFF. DNA for the CDR3: TGTGCCAGCAGTTTAACCGACACAAACACCGGGGAGCTGTTTTTT.

Concerning this clone: At one boundary the junction diverges from the germline segment, which might be a read error. The chain recombines TRBV10-2 with TRBJ1-2; D not resolved. The CDR3 has 13 amino acids. Germline CDR1 is WSHSY and CDR2 is SAAADI. The DNA of the CDR3 is TGCGCCAGCACTGAGAAGAAGGCTTATGGCTACACCTTC. Amino acid sequence: CASTEKKAYGYTF.

The chain uses TRBV30 and TRBJ2-2; TRBD1 might be the D (5 bases). The V gene's germline CDR1 is GTSNPN and CDR2 SVGIG (reference sequence). V shed 4 bases and J shed 3 bases, with 15 bases lying between them. The CDR3 spans 15 residues. CDR3 sequence: CAWTLGRIDTGELFF. CDR3 nucleotide sequence: TGTGCCTGGACCCTGGGGCGGATCGACACCGGGGAGCTGTTTTTT.